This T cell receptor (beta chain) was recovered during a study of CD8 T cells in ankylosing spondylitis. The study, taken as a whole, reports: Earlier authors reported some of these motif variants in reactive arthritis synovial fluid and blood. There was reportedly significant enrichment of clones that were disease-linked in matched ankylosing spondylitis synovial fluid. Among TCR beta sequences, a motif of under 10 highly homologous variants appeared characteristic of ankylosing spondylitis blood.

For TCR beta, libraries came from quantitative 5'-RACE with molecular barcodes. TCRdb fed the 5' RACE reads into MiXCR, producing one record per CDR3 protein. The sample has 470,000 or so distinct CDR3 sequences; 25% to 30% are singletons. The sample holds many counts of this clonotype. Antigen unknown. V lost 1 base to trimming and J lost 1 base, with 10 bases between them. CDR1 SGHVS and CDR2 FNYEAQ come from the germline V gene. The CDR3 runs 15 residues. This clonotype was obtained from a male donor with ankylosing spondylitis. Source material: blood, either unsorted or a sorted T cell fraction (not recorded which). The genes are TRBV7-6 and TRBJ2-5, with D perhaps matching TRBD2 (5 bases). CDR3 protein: CASSLDGAVQETQYF. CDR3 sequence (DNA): TGTGCCAGCAGCTTAGATGGAGCGGTCCAAGAGACCCAGTACTTC. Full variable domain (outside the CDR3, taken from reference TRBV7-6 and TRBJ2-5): GAGVSQSPRYKVTKRGQDVALRCDPISGHVSLYWYRQALGQGPEFLTYFNYEAQQDKSGLPNDRFSAERPEGSISTLTIQRTEQRDSAMYRCASSLDGAVQETQYFGPGTRLLVL.